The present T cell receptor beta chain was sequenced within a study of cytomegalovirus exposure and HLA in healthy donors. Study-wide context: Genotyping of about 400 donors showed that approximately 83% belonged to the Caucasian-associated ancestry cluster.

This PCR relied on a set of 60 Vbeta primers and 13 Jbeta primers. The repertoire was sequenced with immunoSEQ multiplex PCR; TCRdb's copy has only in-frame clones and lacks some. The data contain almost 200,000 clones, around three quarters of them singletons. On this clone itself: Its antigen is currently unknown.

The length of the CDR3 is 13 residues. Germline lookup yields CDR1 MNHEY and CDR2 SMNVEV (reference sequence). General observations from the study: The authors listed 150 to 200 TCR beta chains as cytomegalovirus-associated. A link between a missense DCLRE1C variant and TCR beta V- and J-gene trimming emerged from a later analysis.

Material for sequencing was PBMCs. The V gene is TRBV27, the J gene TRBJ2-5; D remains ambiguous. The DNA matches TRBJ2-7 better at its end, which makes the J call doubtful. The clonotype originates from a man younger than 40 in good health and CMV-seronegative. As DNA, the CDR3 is TGTGCCAGCAGTTTAGTCACTCCCTACGAGCAGTACTTC. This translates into CASSLVTPYEQYF.